This T cell receptor beta chain was retrieved from a study of CD4 and CD8 cells across lung adenocarcinoma regions. Localized lung adenocarcinoma, a non-small cell lung cancer, affected the donors. TCRdb reprocessed the PCR reads via MiXCR and lists one record per CDR3 protein. The profile shows around 20,000 distinct CDR3 sequences, 46% of them singletons. The CDR3 is 12 residues long. Looked up from germline, CDR1 is MNHEY and CDR2 is SMNVEV (reference sequence). V gave up 7 bases and J gave up 10 bases, with 11 bases separating them. The sample taken for sequencing was CD4+ T cells from the margin of a lung tumor. This TCR was sampled from a male donor with lung adenocarcinoma. The CD4 and CD8 labels of this study may be unreliable. The chain is built from TRBV27 and TRBJ1-6, with D unresolved. CDR3 in amino acids: CASMEVGSPLHF. CDR3 sequence (DNA): TGTGCCAGCATGGAAGTGGGATCACCCCTCCACTTT.